This T cell receptor (beta chain) came from a study of shared T cell receptors in the human thymus. This table comes from immunoSEQ multiplex PCR, and its TCRdb copy is limited to in-frame clones, with some not included. The sample contains hundreds of thousands of clones, around 87% of which appear only once. This clone was seen more than once but under ten times. The CDR3 has 15 amino acids. Germline CDR1 is SEHNR and CDR2 is FQNEAQ (reference sequence). The germline V and J ends were trimmed by 2 bases and 2 bases, with 10 bases remaining between them. Another study also made use of these data, one on human thymus T cells. From that report: V and J gene usage appeared biased in thymic and blood repertoires.

The rearrangement joins TRBV7-9 to TRBJ2-1; tentative D call: TRBD2 (5 bases). This sequence originates from a boy younger than two with a congenital heart defect. The sample taken for sequencing was thymocytes. The CDR3 spells CASSLLGEAYNEQFF. Here the CDR3 DNA reads TGTGCCAGCAGCTTACTCGGGGAAGCCTACAATGAGCAGTTCTTC.